A single sample is the source of the 27 T cell receptor beta chains below, sequenced in a study of technical replicates of blood from a few donors. Profiled with immunoSEQ multiplex PCR; TCRdb holds only in-frame clones, not every one. Of some 98,000 clones in the sample, approximately 96% were seen once. Input material: T cells isolated from PBMCs. The receptor set was obtained from a human donor in good health.

In nucleotides, the CDR3 is TGTGCCAGTTTATTCTCTTTAGCGGGAGTATTAGATACGCAGTATTTT. This sequence encodes CASLFSLAGVLDTQYF. The chain joins TRBV28 to TRBJ2-3; TRBD2 matches at 9 bases. The V segment lost 9 bases and the J segment 5 bases; nucleotides outside the gene matches: 15. The CDR3 has 16 amino acids. CDR1 and CDR2 from the germline V gene are MDHEN and SYDVKM.

The V and J genes are TRBV18 and TRBJ1-1, with D unclear. V was clipped by 4 bases and J by 0 bases, with 9 bases between them. In germline, CDR1 is KGHSH, CDR2 LQKENI. The CDR3 consists of 14 residues. This chain's CDR3 is CASSQAVVNTEAFF. CDR3 in DNA: TGTGCCAGCTCACAGGCGGTAGTGAACACTGAAGCTTTCTTT.

The chain uses TRBV2 and TRBJ2-2; TRBD1 matches 8 bases. Germline lookup yields CDR1 SNHLY and CDR2 FYNNEI. The V gene end was trimmed by 4 bases and the J gene end by 6 bases; junction bases not matched to a gene: 4. CDR3 size: 14 residues. CDR3 DNA: TGTGCCAGCAGTGTACAGGGGGGTGCCGGGGAGCTGTTTTTT. Protein product: CASSVQGGAGELFF.

The chain couples TRBV5-1 to TRBJ2-5, with 9 bases identical to TRBD2. The V and J ends lost 0 bases and 6 bases, in that order; junction bases with no gene match: 9. Germline lookup yields CDR1 SGHRS and CDR2 YFSETQ. The CDR3 consists of 16 residues. DNA of the CDR3: TGCGCCAGCAGCTTGGCTCCAGCGGGAGGCGGCCAGACCCAGTACTTC. Residues: CASSLAPAGGGQTQYF.

V gene TRBV7-3 combines with J gene TRBJ1-5; TRBD1 matches 7 bases. The CDR3 consists of 14 residues. J gave up 7 bases and V 2 bases, and 5 bases lay outside the gene matches. Germline assignment: CDR1 SGHTA and CDR2 FQGTGA. The CDR3 region is CASSLAGGGQPQHF. CDR3 nucleotide sequence: TGTGCCAGCAGCTTAGCAGGGGGAGGACAGCCCCAGCATTTT.

The chain combines TRBV7-9 with TRBJ2-5, with D possibly matching TRBD2 (6 bases). Germline loops: CDR1 SEHNR, CDR2 FQNEAQ (reference sequence). The CDR3 sequence is 18 residues long. Trimming shortened V by 1 base and J by 2 bases, and 20 bases separated the two germline ends. The chain's CDR3 is CASSLVPLGKGRQETQYF. CDR3 DNA sequence: TGTGCCAGCAGCTTAGTTCCCCTGGGTAAGGGGAGGCAAGAGACCCAGTACTTC.

The sample holds a few counts of this clone. The rearrangement links TRBV4-1 to TRBJ2-7; D may be TRBD2 (6 bases). Germline V lookup: CDR1 MGHRA, CDR2 YSYEKL. Trimming took off 1 base at V and 10 bases at J, with 14 bases between the two ends. This CDR3 has 13 residues. CDR3 sequence reads: CASSQAGGAPQYF. CDR3 DNA sequence: TGCGCCAGCAGCCAAGCCGGCGGGGCTCCTCAGTACTTC.

The chain couples TRBV18 to TRBJ2-5, with 11 nucleotides matching TRBD2. V dropped 6 bases and J dropped 4; count of bases not matched to a gene: 7. The CDR3 is made up of 15 amino acids. From germline, CDR1 is KGHSH and CDR2 LQKENI. The CDR3 loop is CASSPPGLAVETQYF. The CDR3, as DNA: TGTGCCAGCTCGCCTCCGGGACTAGCGGTAGAGACCCAGTACTTC.

The rearrangement links TRBV11-2 to TRBJ1-2; D remains unclear. V lost 0 bases and J lost 0, with 8 bases in between. The V gene's germline CDR1 is SGHAT and CDR2 FQNNGV. This CDR3 has 15 residues. As DNA, the CDR3 is TGTGCCAGCAGCTTAGATCGGACTACTAACTATGGCTACACCTTC. Translation: CASSLDRTTNYGYTF.

The rearrangement uses TRBV19 and TRBJ2-7; D is undetermined. V lost 3 bases, J lost 3 bases, and 9 bases lay in between. This CDR3 has 13 residues. The germline V gene encodes CDR1 LNHDA and CDR2 SQIVND (reference sequence). CDR3 residues: CASSISTNYEQYF. CDR3 coding DNA: TGTGCCAGTAGTATTAGTACGAACTACGAGCAGTACTTC.

The V call is TRBV9, the J call TRBJ2-1; TRBD2 matches 7 bases. CDR1 and CDR2 (germline): SGDLS, YYNGEE. The CDR3 spans 12 residues. The V gene end was trimmed by 4 bases and the J gene end by 10 bases; junction bases not matched to a gene: 5. CDR3 bases: TGTGCCAGCAGCTCCGGGAGGAGAGAGCAGTTCTTC. Translated: CASSSGRREQFF.

The V gene is TRBV28, the J gene TRBJ2-5; 7 bases line up with TRBD2. The germline V gene encodes CDR1 MDHEN and CDR2 SYDVKM. CDR3 length: 16 amino acids. The V segment lost 4 bases and the J segment 5 bases; nucleotides outside the gene matches: 13. The CDR3 DNA follows: TGTGCCAGCAGTTCCCCCTGGACTAGTTTCCAGGAGACCCAGTACTTC. Its protein is CASSSPWTSFQETQYF.

This clone was picked up one time. The chain carries TRBV27 and TRBJ2-3; no firm D call. The CDR3 length is 14 residues. CDR1 is MNHEY, CDR2 SMNVEV, per germline (reference sequence). V lost 1 base and J 1 base, leaving 6 bases between the germline ends. The CDR3 nucleotides are TGTGCCAGCAGTTTATTCACTGGCACAGATACGCAGTATTTT. Residues: CASSLFTGTDTQYF.

This chain links TRBV27 with TRBJ1-5; D gene ambiguous. This CDR3 is 13 amino acids long. The germline V gene encodes CDR1 MNHEY and CDR2 SMNVEV (reference sequence). Trimming cost V 10 bases and J 2 bases, with 12 bases left between them. CDR3 loop: CATRGRGNQPQHF. CDR3 coding DNA: TGTGCCACCCGGGGTCGGGGCAATCAGCCCCAGCATTTT.

The rearrangement links TRBV29-1 to TRBJ2-3; 7 positions match TRBD2. V was clipped by 4 bases and J by 3 bases; unmatched bases: 10. The V gene's germline CDR1 is SQVTM and CDR2 ANQGSEA. The CDR3 runs to 15 residues. The DNA for the CDR3 is TGCAGCGTTGTTCGGCGGGAGATTCAGACAGATACGCAGTATTTT. Its protein is CSVVRREIQTDTQYF.

The gene calls are TRBV29-1 and TRBJ1-2, with 7 positions matching TRBD1. Trimming cost V 6 bases and J 0 bases; bases outside gene matches: 4. The CDR3 is made up of 13 amino acids. Germline loops: CDR1 SQVTM, CDR2 ANQGSEA. CDR3 protein: CSVRTGANYGYTF. CDR3 coding DNA: TGCAGCGTCAGGACAGGAGCTAACTATGGCTACACCTTC.

The gene calls are TRBV27 and TRBJ2-2; TRBD1 aligns across 10 bases. The junction had 3 bases not matched to a gene; V was cut back by 3 bases and J by 2 bases. There are 16 residues in the CDR3. Germline V gene data show CDR1 as MNHEY and CDR2 as SMNVEV (reference sequence). The CDR3 here is CASSFWDRGNTGELFF. The CDR3 DNA is TGTGCCAGCAGTTTTTGGGACAGGGGTAACACCGGGGAGCTGTTTTTT.

The chain joins TRBV29-1 to TRBJ1-5; D is perhaps TRBD1 (6 bases). Trimming removed 4 bases from V and 2 bases from J, with 15 bases in between. The V gene's germline CDR1 is SQVTM and CDR2 ANQGSEA. The CDR3 is 15 residues long. For the CDR3, the DNA is TGCAGCGTTGTAGTACAGGGTGTTCGCAATCAGCCCCAGCATTTT. This sequence encodes CSVVVQGVRNQPQHF.

This chain uses TRBV30 with TRBJ2-2; unclear D gene. Between the trimmed V and J ends, which lost 2 bases and 6 bases, there was a span of 7 bases. CDR1 is GTSNPN, CDR2 SVGIG, per germline (reference sequence). The CDR3 length is 12 residues. The CDR3 loop reads CAWSFLPGELFF. The DNA for the CDR3 is TGTGCCTGGAGTTTTCTTCCCGGGGAGCTGTTTTTT.

This clone was seen only once. This chain links TRBV28 with TRBJ2-3, with 8 bases that match TRBD1. Germline assignment: CDR1 MDHEN and CDR2 SYDVKM. This CDR3 has 15 residues. J was trimmed by 6 bases and V by 4 bases; bases with no gene match: 9. The CDR3 coding sequence is TGTGCCAGCAGTTCCTCGGGTCAGGGGGCCGATACGCAGTATTTT. Amino acids: CASSSSGQGADTQYF.

The V gene is TRBV6-1, the J gene TRBJ1-2; D is perhaps TRBD1 (6 bases). The ends were cut back, 4 bases at V and 4 bases at J, with 10 bases in the middle. CDR1 is MNHNS, CDR2 SASEGT, per germline. This CDR3 has 13 residues. CDR3 sequence reads: CASSVDRLYGYTF. The CDR3 DNA follows: TGTGCCAGCAGTGTAGACAGGCTCTATGGCTACACCTTC.

The chain combines TRBV2 with TRBJ2-5, with unresolved D. The V end was cut by 8 bases, the J end by 2 bases, with 18 bases between. Germline V gene data show CDR1 as SNHLY and CDR2 as FYNNEI. CDR3 size: 15 residues. In DNA, the CDR3 is TGTGCCAGCGTTACCTCGCGACATACTCAAGAGACCCAGTACTTC. It encodes CASVTSRHTQETQYF.

The chain carries TRBV4-1 and TRBJ2-1; tentative D call: TRBD1 (6 bases). Germline CDR1 MGHRA, CDR2 YSYEKL. The CDR3 consists of 11 residues. Trimming stripped 4 bases from V and 12 bases from J, with 10 bases between. The CDR3 protein is CASSLGQMQFF. The CDR3 DNA reads as TGCGCCAGCAGCCTAGGACAGATGCAGTTCTTC.

This chain uses TRBV7-7 with TRBJ2-5, with a weak D call TRBD1 (6 bases). This CDR3 spans 15 amino acids. The germline V gene encodes CDR1 SSHAT and CDR2 FNYEAQ (reference sequence). Trimming left V 4 bases short and J 2 bases short, with 14 bases between. The chain's CDR3 is CASSWGWGLQETQYF. CDR3 DNA: TGTGCCAGCAGCTGGGGGTGGGGGCTGCAAGAGACCCAGTACTTC. Full variable domain (remainder filled in from reference TRBV7-7 and TRBJ2-5): GAGVSQSPRYKVTKRGQDVTLRCDPISSHATLYWYQQALGQGPEFLTYFNYEAQPDKSGLPSDRFSAERPEGSISTLTIQRTEQRDSAMYRCASSWGWGLQETQYFGPGTRLLVL.

The V and J genes are TRBV9 and TRBJ2-1; 7 nucleotides agree with TRBD2. The V and J ends lost 4 bases and 3 bases, in that order; junction bases with no gene match: 7. Germline V gives CDR1 SGDLS, CDR2 YYNGEE. The CDR3 extends over 15 amino acids. In nucleotides, the CDR3 is TGTGCCAGCAGCCCGCCCGGGACTAACTACAATGAGCAGTTCTTC. Translation: CASSPPGTNYNEQFF.

The chain recombines TRBV2 with TRBJ1-5; TRBD1 is a possible D gene (6 bases). Germline loops: CDR1 SNHLY, CDR2 FYNNEI. The CDR3 contains 14 residues. V shed 7 bases and J shed 3 bases, with 13 bases lying between them. The CDR3 bases are TGTGCCAGCACCCAGGACAGCCTCAATCAGCCCCAGCATTTT. Its translation: CASTQDSLNQPQHF. Complete variable domain (other parts from reference TRBV2 and TRBJ1-5): EPEVTQTPSHQVTQMGQEVILRCVPISNHLYFYWYRQILGQKVEFLVSFYNNEISEKSEIFDDQFSVERPDGSNFTLKIRSTKLEDSAMYFCASTQDSLNQPQHFGDGTRLSIL.

The chain uses TRBV5-1 and TRBJ1-4, with D possibly TRBD1 on 6 matching bases. V was clipped by 5 bases and J by 7 bases, with 18 bases between them. Germline values: CDR1 SGHRS, CDR2 YFSETQ. The CDR3 loop spans 15 amino acids. In DNA, the CDR3 is TGCGCCAGCAGTCCCGTTACAGGGAAGGGTGAAAAACTGTTTTTT. This encodes CASSPVTGKGEKLFF. Complete variable domain (other parts from reference TRBV5-1 and TRBJ1-4): KAGVTQTPRYLIKTRGQQVTLSCSPISGHRSVSWYQQTPGQGLQFLFEYFSETQRNKGNFPGRFSGRQFSNSRSEMNVSTLELGDSALYLCASSPVTGKGEKLFFGSGTQLSVL.